This is a list of T cell receptor beta chains from one sample in a study of T cells in Graves' hyperthyroidism and ophthalmopathy. TCRdb processed the multiplex PCR reads anew with MiXCR; each CDR3 protein has one entry. The sample lists 800,000 or so distinct CDR3 sequences, about two fifths seen once, with 8.9% in the top ten. Sequencing was performed on blood. Receptor source: a man aged 18 to 29 with Graves' hyperthyroidism. Both conserved end residues are part of each CDR3. Each record gives: clone size, D gene, J gene, V gene, CDR3 protein, CDR3 DNA. The D gene is left open where the match is weak. For some rows the clone size is stated as once, few or many, or as a class when expanded; others skip it.

abundance: few
d_gene: -
j_gene: TRBJ2-7
v_gene: TRBV7-9
CDR3aa: CASSYQKGDEQYF
CDR3nt: TGTGCCAGCAGTTATCAAAAAGGCGACGAGCAGTACTTC

abundance: -
d_gene: TRBD1
j_gene: TRBJ1-5
v_gene: TRBV10-3
CDR3aa: CASRTGRPDQPQHF
CDR3nt: TGTGCCAGCAGGACAGGACGGCCGGACCAGCCCCAGCATTTT

abundance: -
d_gene: TRBD2
j_gene: TRBJ2-5
v_gene: TRBV7-3
CDR3aa: CASSYSGLAGEWETQYF
CDR3nt: TGTGCCAGCAGTTACTCGGGACTAGCGGGAGAATGGGAGACCCAGTACTTC

abundance: -
d_gene: TRBD1
j_gene: TRBJ1-1
v_gene: TRBV20-1
CDR3aa: CSARTGGGNTEAFF
CDR3nt: TGCAGTGCTAGGACAGGGGGCGGGAACACTGAAGCTTTCTTT

abundance: -
d_gene: TRBD1
j_gene: TRBJ1-4
v_gene: TRBV25-1
CDR3aa: CASSPTGGDEKLFF
CDR3nt: TGTGCCAGCTCACCGACAGGGGGGGATGAAAAACTGTTTTTT

abundance: few
d_gene: -
j_gene: TRBJ2-5
v_gene: TRBV5-1
CDR3aa: CASSVSGVKETQYF
CDR3nt: TGCGCCAGCAGCGTTTCGGGGGTAAAAGAGACCCAGTACTTC

abundance: many
d_gene: -
j_gene: TRBJ2-6
v_gene: TRBV7-6
CDR3aa: CASSLRPRVGANVLTF
CDR3nt: TGTGCCAGCAGCTTACGGCCGAGGGTCGGGGCCAACGTCCTGACTTTC

abundance: few
d_gene: -
j_gene: TRBJ1-5
v_gene: TRBV5-8
CDR3aa: CASSLEQGRRQPQHF
CDR3nt: TGTGCCAGCAGCTTGGAGCAGGGGAGGCGTCAGCCCCAGCATTTT

abundance: -
d_gene: -
j_gene: TRBJ1-4
v_gene: TRBV7-8
CDR3aa: CASSRAGRNEKLFF
CDR3nt: TGTGCCAGCAGCAGGGCAGGGCGGAATGAAAAACTGTTTTTT

abundance: -
d_gene: -
j_gene: TRBJ1-1
v_gene: TRBV20-1
CDR3aa: CSARGEEVGAFF
CDR3nt: TGCAGTGCTAGGGGCGAGGAGGTTGGGGCTTTCTTT

abundance: -
d_gene: -
j_gene: TRBJ1-4
v_gene: TRBV29-1
CDR3aa: CSVEASGREKLFF
CDR3nt: TGCAGCGTCGAAGCTTCGGGTAGAGAAAAACTGTTTTTT

abundance: -
d_gene: -
j_gene: TRBJ1-2
v_gene: TRBV4-1
CDR3aa: CASSQDPGSQGRNGYTF
CDR3nt: TGCGCCAGCAGCCAAGATCCGGGGTCACAGGGCCGTAATGGCTACACCTTC

abundance: -
d_gene: -
j_gene: TRBJ1-1
v_gene: TRBV18
CDR3aa: CASRFPRDTEAFF
CDR3nt: TGTGCCAGTCGATTCCCTCGGGACACTGAAGCTTTCTTT

abundance: few
d_gene: TRBD2
j_gene: TRBJ2-7
v_gene: TRBV7-2
CDR3aa: CASSPPGLREGPYEQYF
CDR3nt: TGTGCCAGCAGCCCCCCGGGCTTACGGGAGGGCCCGTACGAGCAGTACTTC

abundance: -
d_gene: -
j_gene: TRBJ2-7
v_gene: TRBV29-1
CDR3aa: CSVGRGSYGYEQYF
CDR3nt: TGCAGCGTAGGACGGGGGAGTTATGGCTACGAGCAGTACTTC

abundance: many
d_gene: -
j_gene: TRBJ1-6
v_gene: TRBV7-9
CDR3aa: CASRGLGGENSPLHF
CDR3nt: TGTGCCAGCCGGGGGTTGGGGGGCGAGAATTCACCCCTCCACTTT

abundance: -
d_gene: TRBD1
j_gene: TRBJ1-5
v_gene: TRBV20-1
CDR3aa: CSARSRVGTGNQPQHF
CDR3nt: TGCAGTGCTAGGAGCAGGGTGGGGACAGGTAATCAGCCCCAGCATTTT

abundance: -
d_gene: -
j_gene: TRBJ1-2
v_gene: TRBV7-9
CDR3aa: CASSRGPGGYGYTF
CDR3nt: TGTGCCAGCAGCCGAGGCCCGGGAGGCTATGGCTACACCTTC

abundance: -
d_gene: -
j_gene: TRBJ2-7
v_gene: TRBV15
CDR3aa: CATSRDDGWDEQYF
CDR3nt: TGTGCCACCAGCAGAGATGACGGTTGGGATGAGCAGTACTTC

abundance: -
d_gene: -
j_gene: TRBJ1-2
v_gene: TRBV29-1
CDR3aa: CSVETRAGGYTF
CDR3nt: TGCAGCGTTGAAACCCGGGCAGGCGGCTACACCTTC

abundance: many
d_gene: TRBD1
j_gene: TRBJ1-1
v_gene: TRBV19
CDR3aa: CASSTGGWDEAFF
CDR3nt: TGTGCCAGTAGTACAGGGGGCTGGGATGAAGCTTTCTTT

abundance: -
d_gene: TRBD1
j_gene: TRBJ1-6
v_gene: TRBV6-4
CDR3aa: CASSNLGQGNSPLHF
CDR3nt: TGTGCCAGCAGTAATCTGGGACAGGGAAATTCACCCCTCCACTTT

abundance: -
d_gene: TRBD1
j_gene: TRBJ1-1
v_gene: TRBV7-9
CDR3aa: CASSQGGLTEAFF
CDR3nt: TGTGCCAGCAGCCAGGGGGGTCTCACTGAAGCTTTCTTT

abundance: many
d_gene: TRBD1
j_gene: TRBJ2-2
v_gene: TRBV25-1
CDR3aa: CASSVGQGAGELFF
CDR3nt: TGTGCCAGCAGTGTTGGACAGGGGGCTGGGGAGCTGTTTTTT

abundance: once
d_gene: TRBD2
j_gene: TRBJ2-7
v_gene: TRBV9
CDR3aa: CASSVELAGGQYF
CDR3nt: TGTGCCAGCAGCGTAGAGCTGGCGGGAGGGCAGTACTTC

abundance: few
d_gene: TRBD1
j_gene: TRBJ1-5
v_gene: TRBV6-5
CDR3aa: CASSRTGGQDQPQHF
CDR3nt: TGTGCCAGCAGTAGAACAGGGGGACAAGATCAGCCCCAGCATTTT